The entry below describes one T cell receptor beta chain. Only in-frame clones appear in the TCRdb table, and some are missing; sequencing was by immunoSEQ multiplex PCR. The repertoire holds 260,000 or so clones, with more than 75% as singletons. This specimen belongs to a study of cytomegalovirus exposure and HLA in healthy donors. Germline assignment: CDR1 MDHEN and CDR2 SYDVKM. The CDR3 has 20 amino acids. Trimming cost V 6 bases and J 4 bases; bases outside gene matches: 24. The rearrangement links TRBV28 to TRBJ1-5; 7 bases align to TRBD1. The clonotype was recovered from a woman between 18 and 30 years old in good health and CMV-seronegative. Input material: PBMCs. The CDR3 DNA follows: TGTGCCAGCAGCCTCCGACAGGGTAGGACGTGGGTTGTGGAAAATCAGCCCCAGCATTTT. This gives the protein CASSLRQGRTWVVENQPQHF.